What follows are 23 T cell receptor beta chains derived from one specimen sequenced in a study of cytomegalovirus exposure and HLA in healthy donors. Primers: 60 Vbeta forward and 13 Jbeta reverse. The assay was immunoSEQ multiplex PCR, and TCRdb's table has in-frame clones only and misses some. The sample contains approximately 190,000 clones, 80% to 85% of which appear only once. Sequencing input: PBMCs. The receptors were gathered from a man aged 40-49 years in good health and CMV-seropositive.

V and J are TRBV6-6 and TRBJ2-7; possible D gene TRBD2, 6 bases. This CDR3 region has 13 residues. Per the germline V gene, CDR1 is MNHNY and CDR2 is SVGAGI (reference sequence). Trimming removed 11 bases from V and 0 bases from J, with 14 bases in between. The DNA for the CDR3 is TGTGCCGGTGTGGGCGGGGACTCCTACGAGCAGTACTTC. It yields the protein CAGVGGDSYEQYF.

This rearrangement joins TRBV4-3 to TRBJ2-3; the match to TRBD2 covers 10 bases. The CDR3 spans 14 residues. Germline-derived CDR1 and CDR2 are LGHNA and YSLEER. J gave up 7 bases and V 8 bases, and 9 bases lay outside the gene matches. The CDR3 spells CASGQSGGAHTQYF. The CDR3 region has the DNA TGCGCCAGCGGACAGAGCGGGGGGGCCCATACGCAGTATTTT.

The rearrangement uses TRBV29-1 and TRBJ1-1; possibly TRBD1 for D (6 bases). Looked up from germline, CDR1 is SQVTM and CDR2 is ANQGSEA. This CDR3 spans 12 amino acids. V lost 4 bases, J lost 8 bases, and 14 bases lay in between. For the CDR3, the DNA is TGCAGCGTTGCTTTAGGGGGAGCCGAAGCTTTCTTT. Protein: CSVALGGAEAFF.

The chain recombines TRBV5-4 with TRBJ2-7; D uncertain. This CDR3 comprises 14 residues. From germline, CDR1 is SGHNT and CDR2 YYREEE (reference sequence). V lost 3 bases to trimming and J lost 0 bases, with 10 bases between them. The CDR3 DNA follows: TGTGCCAGCAGCTCGACACAAGACTCCTACGAGCAGTACTTC. The encoded protein is CASSSTQDSYEQYF.

This sequence joins TRBV5-1 and TRBJ2-7; the D is unclear. Germline V gives CDR1 SGHRS, CDR2 YFSETQ. V dropped 0 bases and J dropped 2 bases, with 9 bases sitting between them. This CDR3 is 14 amino acids long. Here the CDR3 reads CASSLVAGAYEQYF. CDR3 nucleotides: TGCGCCAGCAGCTTGGTGGCAGGTGCCTACGAGCAGTACTTC.

The chain employs TRBV19 and TRBJ2-1; 11 bases map to TRBD1. CDR3 length equals 18 residues. CDR1 is LNHDA, CDR2 SQIVND, per germline (reference sequence). V gave up 3 bases and J gave up 1 base; unmatched junction bases: 8. The chain's CDR3 is CASSMRGQGVLSYNEQFF. The CDR3 nucleotides read TGTGCCAGTAGTATGAGGGGACAGGGGGTCCTTTCCTACAATGAGCAGTTCTTC.

The chain carries TRBV11-2 and TRBJ1-1; D uncertain. From germline, CDR1 is SGHAT and CDR2 FQNNGV. Trimming removed 5 bases at V and 0 bases at J, with 7 bases between. The CDR3 has 13 amino acids. The CDR3 region has the DNA TGTGCCAGCAGCCTCGGAGTGAACACTGAAGCTTTCTTT. Amino acid sequence: CASSLGVNTEAFF.

CDR3: CASSPGQGRTEAFF. CDR3 in DNA: TGTGCCAGCAGCCCTGGACAGGGTCGAACTGAAGCTTTCTTT. The rearrangement links TRBV5-4 to TRBJ1-1, with 8 bases aligning to TRBD1. Germline trimming cut 4 bases from V and 5 bases from J; bases unmatched to any gene: 7. The germline CDR1 and CDR2 sequences are SGHNT and YYREEE (reference sequence). The length of the CDR3 is 14 residues. The full variable domain, its missing parts supplied by reference TRBV5-4 and TRBJ1-1, is ETGVTQSPTHLIKTRGQQVTLRCSSQSGHNTVSWYQQALGQGPQFIFQYYREEENGRGNFPPRFSGLQFPNYSSELNVNALELDDSALYLCASSPGQGRTEAFFGQGTRLTVV.

The rearrangement links TRBV7-9 to TRBJ2-3; D is perhaps TRBD1 (5 bases). The germline V gene encodes CDR1 SEHNR and CDR2 FQNEAQ (reference sequence). V was clipped by 8 bases and J by 2 bases, with 14 bases between them. The CDR3 has 14 residues. This CDR3 reads CASSPGRDTDTQYF. The DNA of the CDR3 is TGTGCCAGCTCCCCCGGCAGGGACACAGATACGCAGTATTTT.

J is TRBJ2-7 and V is TRBV7-2; 10 positions agree with TRBD1. The CDR3 totals 15 residues. J was trimmed by 7 bases and V by 6 bases; bases with no gene match: 12. The V gene's germline CDR1 is SGHTA and CDR2 FQGNSA. The CDR3, as DNA: TGTGCCAGCAGGACTAGACAGGGGGCGCTAGGGGAGCAGTACTTC. It is translated as CASRTRQGALGEQYF.

CDR3 nucleotides: TGTGCCAGCAGCATCGACAGGGGAATATCCTACGAGCAGTACTTC. Its translation is CASSIDRGISYEQYF. The chain is built from TRBV7-2 and TRBJ2-7; 8 nucleotides agree with TRBD1. The germline CDR1 and CDR2 sequences are SGHTA and FQGNSA. After removal of 5 bases from V and 1 base from J, the junction contained 7 bases not matched to a gene. This CDR3 has 15 amino acids.

The rearrangement uses TRBV5-6 and TRBJ1-4, with 8 bases identical to TRBD1. This CDR3 spans 16 amino acids. With 5 bases clipped from V and 6 bases from J, the junction kept 12 bases outside the gene matches. Germline V CDR1 and CDR2: SGHDT, YYEEEE. The CDR3 DNA follows: TGTGCCAGCAGTCGACTCGCCACAGGGGGGGATGAAAAACTGTTTTTT. It encodes CASSRLATGGDEKLFF.

CDR3 DNA sequence: TGTGCCATCAGGGGACAGGGGGAGGTAGCTGGAAACACCATATATTTT. Translation gives CAIRGQGEVAGNTIYF. The rearrangement links TRBV10-3 to TRBJ1-3; the match to TRBD1 covers 11 bases. This CDR3 contains 16 residues. CDR1 ENHRY and CDR2 SYGVKD come from the germline V gene. V trimming: 6 bases; J trimming: 2 bases; junction bases outside the gene matches: 6.

This clone occurred a few times. The chain links TRBV12-2 to TRBJ2-5; TRBD2, the D gene given by the table, was not confirmed from the DNA. TRBV12-2 is a pseudogene. This CDR3 spans 16 amino acids. The CDR3 here is CASPPTAWRPQETQYF. CDR3 sequence (DNA): TGTGCAAGTCCCCCCACGGCCTGGAGGCCCCAAGAGACCCAGTACTTC.

The chain carries TRBV4-1 and TRBJ2-2, with D maybe TRBD1 (6 bases). CDR3 length: 15 residues. From germline, CDR1 is MGHRA and CDR2 YSYEKL. Deletions cut 5 bases from V and 2 bases from J, with 12 bases between. In DNA, the CDR3 is TGCGCCAGCAGCGATCGGGACACCAACACCGGGGAGCTGTTTTTT. The encoded protein is CASSDRDTNTGELFF.

The rearrangement joins TRBV27 to TRBJ2-5; D is possibly TRBD2 (7 bases). The CDR3 spans 15 residues. Germline loops: CDR1 MNHEY, CDR2 SMNVEV (reference sequence). With 3 bases removed from V and 3 bases from J, the gap between germline ends came to 14 bases. The CDR3 sequence: CASSLYREGEETQYF. CDR3 nucleotides: TGTGCCAGCAGTTTGTACAGGGAGGGGGAAGAGACCCAGTACTTC.

The chain couples TRBV2 to TRBJ2-2, with D possibly matching TRBD2 (6 bases). Deletions cut 4 bases from V and 4 bases from J, with 13 bases between. Germline V gene lookup returns CDR1 SNHLY and CDR2 FYNNEI. This CDR3 has 15 residues. Here the CDR3 DNA reads TGTGCCAGCAGTGTACGGGGGTATGGCACCGGGGAGCTGTTTTTT. It specifies CASSVRGYGTGELFF.

The CDR3 region has the DNA TGTGCCAGCAGCGCCCCCCTCACAGATACGCAGTATTTT. Translating gives CASSAPLTDTQYF. The chain combines TRBV9 with TRBJ2-3; D unresolved. The length of the CDR3 is 13 residues. The germline gives CDR1 SGDLS, CDR2 YYNGEE. Trimming took 3 bases from V and 2 from J, leaving 7 bases between them.

The V call is TRBV2, the J call TRBJ2-5; 8 nucleotides agree with TRBD1. TRBJ2-7 matches the DNA end more closely, so the J call is doubtful. The CDR3 totals 13 residues. The germline CDR1 and CDR2 sequences are SNHLY and FYNNEI. DNA for the CDR3: TGTGCCATTAGGACAGGGAACTCCTACGAGCAGTACTTC. Its translation is CAIRTGNSYEQYF.

The chain employs TRBV5-6 and TRBJ2-1, with D perhaps matching TRBD2 (6 bases). Germline V gives CDR1 SGHDT, CDR2 YYEEEE. V shed 4 bases and J shed 8 bases, with 13 bases lying between them. The CDR3 totals 13 residues. The DNA of the CDR3 is TGTGCCAGCAGCGGGGGGTCTCCGGATGAGCAGTTCTTC. This translates into CASSGGSPDEQFF.

This clone appeared a single time. The CDR3 bases are TGTGCCAGCAGTTACCTGGCTAGCGGGGGGGCCGGTGAGCAGTTCTTC. Encoded protein: CASSYLASGGAGEQFF. The rearrangement links TRBV6-6 to TRBJ2-1; 12 bases line up with TRBD2. CDR1 is MNHNY, CDR2 SVGAGI, per germline (reference sequence). CDR3 length equals 16 residues. The trim removed 2 bases at V and 9 bases at J, leaving 8 bases unmatched.

The V gene is TRBV19, the J gene TRBJ1-3, with unresolved D. This CDR3 region has 15 residues. The germline V gene has CDR1 LNHDA and CDR2 SQIVND (reference sequence). V was trimmed by 6 bases and J by 0 bases, leaving 12 bases between them. Here the CDR3 reads CASSDTVSSGNTIYF. The CDR3 DNA sequence: TGTGCCAGTAGCGATACAGTTTCCTCTGGAAACACCATATATTTT.

The chain carries TRBV7-3 and TRBJ2-1, with 12 bases lining up with TRBD1. V trimming: 0 bases; J trimming: 9 bases; junction bases outside the gene matches: 3. Germline lookup yields CDR1 SGHTA and CDR2 FQGTGA. CDR3 length: 15 amino acids. CDR3 residues: CASSLTGQGAGEQFF. The DNA of the CDR3 is TGTGCCAGCAGCTTAACGGGACAGGGGGCCGGTGAGCAGTTCTTC.